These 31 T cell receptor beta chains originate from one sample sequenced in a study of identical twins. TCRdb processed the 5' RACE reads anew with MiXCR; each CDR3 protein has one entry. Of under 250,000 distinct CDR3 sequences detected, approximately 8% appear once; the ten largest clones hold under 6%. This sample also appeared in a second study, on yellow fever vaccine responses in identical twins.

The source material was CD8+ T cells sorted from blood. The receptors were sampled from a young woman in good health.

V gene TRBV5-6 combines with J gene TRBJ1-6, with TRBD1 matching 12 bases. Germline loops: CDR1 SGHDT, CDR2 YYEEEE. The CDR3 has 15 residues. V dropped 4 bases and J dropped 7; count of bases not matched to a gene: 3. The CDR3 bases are TGTGCCAGCAGCGGGGGACAGGGGGCGAATTCACCCCTCCACTTT. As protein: CASSGGQGANSPLHF.

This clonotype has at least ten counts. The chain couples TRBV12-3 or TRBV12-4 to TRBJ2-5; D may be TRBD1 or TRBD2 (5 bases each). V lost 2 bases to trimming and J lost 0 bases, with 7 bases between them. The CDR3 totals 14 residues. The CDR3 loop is CASSLLGDQETQYF. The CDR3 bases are TGTGCCAGCAGTTTATTGGGGGACCAAGAGACCCAGTACTTC.

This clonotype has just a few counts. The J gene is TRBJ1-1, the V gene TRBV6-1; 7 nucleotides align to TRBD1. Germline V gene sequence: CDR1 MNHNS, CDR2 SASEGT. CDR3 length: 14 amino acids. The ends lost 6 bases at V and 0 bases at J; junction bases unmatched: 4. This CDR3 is CASRSDRLNTEAFF. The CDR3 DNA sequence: TGTGCCAGCAGATCGGACAGGTTGAACACTGAAGCTTTCTTT.

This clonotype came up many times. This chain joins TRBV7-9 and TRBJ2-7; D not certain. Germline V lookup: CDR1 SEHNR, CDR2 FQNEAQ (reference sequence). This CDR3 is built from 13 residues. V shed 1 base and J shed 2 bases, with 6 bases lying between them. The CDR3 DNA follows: TGTGCCAGCAGCTTAGGGGATACCTACGAGCAGTACTTC. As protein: CASSLGDTYEQYF.

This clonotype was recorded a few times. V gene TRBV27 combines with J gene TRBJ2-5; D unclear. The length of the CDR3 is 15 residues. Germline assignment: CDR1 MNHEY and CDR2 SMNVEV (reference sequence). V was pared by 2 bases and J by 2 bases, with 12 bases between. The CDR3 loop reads CASSLTDGIQETQYF. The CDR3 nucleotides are TGTGCCAGCAGTTTAACTGACGGAATACAAGAGACCCAGTACTTC.

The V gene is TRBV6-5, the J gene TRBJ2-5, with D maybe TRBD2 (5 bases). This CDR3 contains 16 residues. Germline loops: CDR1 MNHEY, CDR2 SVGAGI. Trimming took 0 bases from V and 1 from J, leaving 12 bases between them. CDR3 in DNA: TGTGCCAGCAGTTACTCGGAGGAGGCGTTCCAAGAGACCCAGTACTTC. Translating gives CASSYSEEAFQETQYF.

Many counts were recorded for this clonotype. CDR3 DNA: TGTGCCAGCAGTTCACTCAGGGGGGATACGCAGTATTTT. It specifies CASSSLRGDTQYF. This chain connects TRBV12-3 or TRBV12-4 to TRBJ2-3; 7 bases map to TRBD1. The junction had 4 bases not matched to a gene; V was cut back by 4 bases and J by 6 bases. The CDR3 sequence is 13 residues long.

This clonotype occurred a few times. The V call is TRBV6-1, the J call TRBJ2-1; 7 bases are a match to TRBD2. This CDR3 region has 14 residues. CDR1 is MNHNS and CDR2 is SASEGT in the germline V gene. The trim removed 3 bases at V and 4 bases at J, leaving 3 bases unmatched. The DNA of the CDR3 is TGTGCCAGCAGTGACCTAGCGGAATACAATGAGCAGTTCTTC. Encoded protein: CASSDLAEYNEQFF.

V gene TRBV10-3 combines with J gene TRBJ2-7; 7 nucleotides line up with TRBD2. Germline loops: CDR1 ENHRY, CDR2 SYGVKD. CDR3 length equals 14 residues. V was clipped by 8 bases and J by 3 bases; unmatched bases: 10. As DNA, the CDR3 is TGTGCCATCTCCCCCCTAGCGGATATCTACGAGCAGTACTTC. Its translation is CAISPLADIYEQYF.

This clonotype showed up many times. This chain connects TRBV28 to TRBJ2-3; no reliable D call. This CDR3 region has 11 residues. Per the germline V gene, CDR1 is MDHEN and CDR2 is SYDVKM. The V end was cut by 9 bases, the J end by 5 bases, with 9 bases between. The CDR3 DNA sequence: TGTGCCAGTGGTGAGGAAGATACGCAGTATTTT. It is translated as CASGEEDTQYF.

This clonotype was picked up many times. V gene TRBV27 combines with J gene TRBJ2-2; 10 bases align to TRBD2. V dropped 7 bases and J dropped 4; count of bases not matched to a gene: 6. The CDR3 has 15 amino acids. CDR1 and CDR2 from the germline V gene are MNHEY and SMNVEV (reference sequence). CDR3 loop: CASNIAGGLTGELFF. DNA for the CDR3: TGTGCCAGCAACATAGCGGGAGGACTCACCGGGGAGCTGTTTTTT.

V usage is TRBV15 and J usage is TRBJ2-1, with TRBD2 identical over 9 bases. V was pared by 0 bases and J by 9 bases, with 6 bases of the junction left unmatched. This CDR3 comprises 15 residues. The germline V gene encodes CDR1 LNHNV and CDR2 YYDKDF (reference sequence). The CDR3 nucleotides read TGTGCCACCAGCAGAGATCACGGCGGGAGGGGTGAGCAGTTCTTC. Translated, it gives CATSRDHGGRGEQFF.

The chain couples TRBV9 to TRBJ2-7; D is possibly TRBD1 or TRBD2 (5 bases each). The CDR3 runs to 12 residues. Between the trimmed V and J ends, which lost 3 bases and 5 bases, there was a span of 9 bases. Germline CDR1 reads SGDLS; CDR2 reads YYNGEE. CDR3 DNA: TGTGCCAGCAGCGCCCGGGACCACGAGCAGTACTTC. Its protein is CASSARDHEQYF.

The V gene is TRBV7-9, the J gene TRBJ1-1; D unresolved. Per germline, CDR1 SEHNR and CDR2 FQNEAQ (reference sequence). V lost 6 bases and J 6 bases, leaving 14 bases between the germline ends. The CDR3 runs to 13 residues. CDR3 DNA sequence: TGTGCCAGCAGGGCGGGTTTTAGGGCTGAAGCTTTCTTT. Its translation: CASRAGFRAEAFF.

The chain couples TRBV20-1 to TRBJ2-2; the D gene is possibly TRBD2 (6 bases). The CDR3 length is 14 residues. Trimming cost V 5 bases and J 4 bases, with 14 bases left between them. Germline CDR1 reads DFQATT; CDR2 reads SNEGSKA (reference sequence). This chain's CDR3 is CSAPHGGVTGELFF. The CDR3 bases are TGCAGTGCTCCCCATGGAGGGGTCACCGGGGAGCTGTTTTTT.

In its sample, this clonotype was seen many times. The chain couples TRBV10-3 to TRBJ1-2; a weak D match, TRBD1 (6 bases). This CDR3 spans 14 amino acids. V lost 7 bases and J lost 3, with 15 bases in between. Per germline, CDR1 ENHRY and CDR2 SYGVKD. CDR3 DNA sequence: TGTGCCATCAACGCAGGGGCCGGCGACTATGGCTACACCTTC. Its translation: CAINAGAGDYGYTF.

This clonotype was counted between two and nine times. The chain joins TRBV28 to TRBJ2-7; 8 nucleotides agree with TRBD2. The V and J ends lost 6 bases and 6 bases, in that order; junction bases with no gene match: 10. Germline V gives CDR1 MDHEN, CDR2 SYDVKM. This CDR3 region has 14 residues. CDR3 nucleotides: TGTGCCAGCAGCATCTCCGGGAGGGCCAGCGAGCAGTACTTC. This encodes CASSISGRASEQYF.

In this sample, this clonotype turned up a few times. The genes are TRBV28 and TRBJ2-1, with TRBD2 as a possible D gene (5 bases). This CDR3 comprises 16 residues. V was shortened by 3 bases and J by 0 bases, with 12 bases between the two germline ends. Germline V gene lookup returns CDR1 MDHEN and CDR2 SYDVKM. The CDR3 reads CASSFGQRSSYNEQFF. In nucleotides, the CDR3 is TGTGCCAGCAGTTTCGGGCAGCGGAGCTCCTACAATGAGCAGTTCTTC.

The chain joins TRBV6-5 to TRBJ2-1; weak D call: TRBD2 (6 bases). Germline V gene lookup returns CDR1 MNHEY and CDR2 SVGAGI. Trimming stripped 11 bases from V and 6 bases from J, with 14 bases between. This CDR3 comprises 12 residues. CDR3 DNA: TGTGCCGGCGGGACCTCGGGCAATGAGCAGTTCTTC. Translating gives CAGGTSGNEQFF.

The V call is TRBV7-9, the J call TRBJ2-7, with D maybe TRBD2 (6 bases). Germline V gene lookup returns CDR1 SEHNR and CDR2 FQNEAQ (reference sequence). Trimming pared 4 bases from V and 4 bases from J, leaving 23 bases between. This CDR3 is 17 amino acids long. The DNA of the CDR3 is TGTGCCAGCAGCTCCACCCCACGGCCTCCCCGGGGGTACGAGCAGTACTTC. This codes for CASSSTPRPPRGYEQYF.

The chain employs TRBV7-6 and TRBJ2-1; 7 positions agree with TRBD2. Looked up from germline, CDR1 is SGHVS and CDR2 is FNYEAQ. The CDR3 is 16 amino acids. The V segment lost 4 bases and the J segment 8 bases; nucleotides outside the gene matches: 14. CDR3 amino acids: CASSSGRAGKGYEQFF. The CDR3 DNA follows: TGTGCCAGCAGCTCCGGCAGAGCGGGAAAGGGCTATGAGCAGTTCTTC.

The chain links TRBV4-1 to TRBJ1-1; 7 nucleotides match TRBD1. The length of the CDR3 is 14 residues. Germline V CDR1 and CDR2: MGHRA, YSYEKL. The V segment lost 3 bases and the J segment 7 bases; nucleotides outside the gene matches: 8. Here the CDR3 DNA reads TGCGCCAGCAGCCACTCGATCGGGACAGATGAAGCTTTCTTT. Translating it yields CASSHSIGTDEAFF.

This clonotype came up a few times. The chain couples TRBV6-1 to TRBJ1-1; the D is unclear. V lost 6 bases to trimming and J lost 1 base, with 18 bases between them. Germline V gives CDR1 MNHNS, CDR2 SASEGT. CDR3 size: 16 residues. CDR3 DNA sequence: TGTGCCAGCAGATCCCACGACCCGCGGTCGAACACTGAAGCTTTCTTT. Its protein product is CASRSHDPRSNTEAFF.

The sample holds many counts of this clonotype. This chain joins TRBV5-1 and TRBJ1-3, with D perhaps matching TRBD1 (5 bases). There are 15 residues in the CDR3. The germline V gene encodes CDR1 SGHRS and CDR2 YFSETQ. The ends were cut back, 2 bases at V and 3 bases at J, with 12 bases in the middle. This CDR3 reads CASSFNQGVGNTIYF. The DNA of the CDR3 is TGCGCCAGCAGCTTCAATCAGGGTGTTGGAAACACCATATATTTT.

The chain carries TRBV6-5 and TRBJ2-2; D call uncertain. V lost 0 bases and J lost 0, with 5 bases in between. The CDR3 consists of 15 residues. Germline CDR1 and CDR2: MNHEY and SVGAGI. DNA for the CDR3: TGTGCCAGCAGTTACTCGATCACGAACACCGGGGAGCTGTTTTTT. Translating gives CASSYSITNTGELFF.

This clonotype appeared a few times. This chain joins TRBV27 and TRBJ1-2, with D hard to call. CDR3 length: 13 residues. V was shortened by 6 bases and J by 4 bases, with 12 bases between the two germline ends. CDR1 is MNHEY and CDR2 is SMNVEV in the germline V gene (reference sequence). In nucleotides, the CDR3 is TGTGCCAGCAGGGAAACAGTTTCCTATGGCTACACCTTC. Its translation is CASRETVSYGYTF.

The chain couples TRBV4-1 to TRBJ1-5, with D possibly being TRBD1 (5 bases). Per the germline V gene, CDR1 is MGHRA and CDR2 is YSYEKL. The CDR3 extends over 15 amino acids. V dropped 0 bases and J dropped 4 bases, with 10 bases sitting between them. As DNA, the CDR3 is TGCGCCAGCAGCCAAGAATGGGACGTAAATCAGCCCCAGCATTTT. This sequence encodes CASSQEWDVNQPQHF.

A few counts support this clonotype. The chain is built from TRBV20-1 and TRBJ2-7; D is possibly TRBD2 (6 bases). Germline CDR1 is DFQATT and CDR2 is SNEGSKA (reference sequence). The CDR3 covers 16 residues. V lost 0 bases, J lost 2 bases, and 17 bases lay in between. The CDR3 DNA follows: TGCAGTGCTAGAGATCTCTCAGCGGGCCTCCCCTACGAGCAGTACTTC. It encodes CSARDLSAGLPYEQYF.

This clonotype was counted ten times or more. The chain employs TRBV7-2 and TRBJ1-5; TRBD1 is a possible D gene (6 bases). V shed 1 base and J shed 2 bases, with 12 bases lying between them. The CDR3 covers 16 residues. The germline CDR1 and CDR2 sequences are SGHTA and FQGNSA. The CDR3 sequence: CASSLVPGVGNQPQHF. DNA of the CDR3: TGTGCCAGCAGCTTAGTTCCAGGGGTCGGCAATCAGCCCCAGCATTTT.

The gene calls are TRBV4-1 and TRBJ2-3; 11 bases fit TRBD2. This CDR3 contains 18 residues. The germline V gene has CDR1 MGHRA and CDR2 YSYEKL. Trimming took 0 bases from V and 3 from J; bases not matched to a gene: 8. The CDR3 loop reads CASSQDRVAGGLTDTQYF. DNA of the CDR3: TGCGCCAGCAGCCAAGATCGGGTAGCGGGAGGGCTGACAGATACGCAGTATTTT.

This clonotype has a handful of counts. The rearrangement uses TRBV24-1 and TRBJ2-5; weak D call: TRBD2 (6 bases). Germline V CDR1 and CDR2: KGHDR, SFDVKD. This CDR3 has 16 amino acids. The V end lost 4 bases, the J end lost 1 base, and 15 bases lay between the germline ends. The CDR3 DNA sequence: TGTGCCACCAGTGAACCCGGGAGCTACGCCCAAGAGACCCAGTACTTC. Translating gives CATSEPGSYAQETQYF.